Shown below are 14 T cell receptor beta chains from a single sample sequenced in a study of T cell clonotyping in hematopoietic cell transplantation. The protocol was immunoSEQ multiplex PCR, while the TCRdb copy is restricted to in-frame clones and leaves out a portion. The table has 13,000 to 15,000 clones, nearly 95% seen once. Source: PBMCs, taken 30 days after allogeneic stem cell transplant. All receptors derive from a male patient between 55 and 70 years old who had an allogeneic stem cell transplant from an unrelated donor, so the T cells may come from the graft donor. Some clones in this sample may be carry-over from other donors' samples.

A note on this clone: The junction shows a germline mismatch at one end, possibly a read error. This sequence joins TRBV4-3 and TRBJ2-5, with D hard to call. The CDR3 runs 13 residues. Germline CDR1 reads LGHNA; CDR2 reads YSLEER. The CDR3 bases are TGCGCCAGCAGCCAAGGGGCCCAAGGGACCCAGTACTTC. This encodes CASSQGAQGTQYF.

The rearrangement links TRBV25-1 to TRBJ2-3; D call uncertain. With 4 bases removed from V and 5 bases from J, the gap between germline ends came to 7 bases. The length of the CDR3 is 12 residues. Germline CDR1 MGHDK, CDR2 SYGVNS. In nucleotides, the CDR3 is TGTGCCAGCAGTGCAGTAAGAGATACGCAGTATTTT. This encodes CASSAVRDTQYF.

The rearrangement joins TRBV5-4 to TRBJ2-5; 8 bases map to TRBD2. The CDR3 loop spans 14 amino acids. Germline V CDR1 and CDR2: SGHNT, YYREEE (reference sequence). The V and J ends lost 5 bases and 1 base, in that order; junction bases with no gene match: 4. Here the CDR3 DNA reads TGTGCCAGCAGTCAAGCGGGGGTCCAAGAGACCCAGTACTTC. Translating it yields CASSQAGVQETQYF.

The chain has TRBV27 and TRBJ2-7; D may correspond to TRBD1 or TRBD2 (6 bases each). The V gene's germline CDR1 is MNHEY and CDR2 SMNVEV (reference sequence). V lost 0 bases, J lost 2 bases, and 11 bases lay in between. The CDR3 totals 15 residues. Here the CDR3 reads CASSLSEGVTYEQYF. Here the CDR3 DNA reads TGTGCCAGCAGTTTATCGGAGGGGGTTACCTACGAGCAGTACTTC.

The gene calls are TRBV7-6 and TRBJ1-6; D is perhaps TRBD1 (5 bases). Germline loops: CDR1 SGHVS, CDR2 FNYEAQ. There are 16 residues in the CDR3. V was pared by 1 base and J by 6 bases, with 13 bases between. The DNA for the CDR3 is TGTGCCAGCAGCTTAGGGGACGGTACCGTTAATTCACCCCTCCACTTT. Amino acids: CASSLGDGTVNSPLHF.

The V and J genes are TRBV29-1 and TRBJ1-1; 8 nucleotides match TRBD1. After removal of 6 bases from V and 4 bases from J, the junction contained 13 bases not matched to a gene. The germline CDR1 and CDR2 sequences are SQVTM and ANQGSEA. The CDR3 is made up of 15 amino acids. The CDR3 sequence: CSVSPQTGGATEAFF. CDR3 bases: TGCAGCGTCAGCCCCCAAACAGGGGGGGCCACTGAAGCTTTCTTT.

The gene calls are TRBV7-2 and TRBJ1-4, with 9 nucleotides matching TRBD1. The germline V gene encodes CDR1 SGHTA and CDR2 FQGNSA. After removal of 2 bases from V and 7 bases from J, the junction contained 5 bases not matched to a gene. This CDR3 is built from 15 residues. The CDR3 protein is CASSLRRDRAEKLFF. The CDR3 nucleotides read TGTGCCAGCAGCTTAAGGCGGGACAGGGCTGAAAAACTGTTTTTT. Drawing the rest from reference TRBV7-2 and TRBJ1-4, the complete variable domain is GAGVSQSPSNKVTEKGKDVELRCDPISGHTALYWYRQSLGQGLEFLIYFQGNSAPDKSGLPSDRFSAERTGGSVSTLTIQRTQQEDSAVYLCASSLRRDRAEKLFFGSGTQLSVL.

The J gene is TRBJ1-1, the V gene TRBV30; D is ambiguous. V was pared by 1 base and J by 5 bases, with 11 bases between. This CDR3 has 13 amino acids. Germline assignment: CDR1 GTSNPN and CDR2 SVGIG (reference sequence). CDR3 sequence: CAWSGAQITEAFF. DNA for the CDR3: TGTGCCTGGAGTGGGGCGCAGATTACTGAAGCTTTCTTT. Variable domain in full (rest from reference TRBV30 and TRBJ1-1): SQTIHQWPATLVQPVGSPLSLECTVEGTSNPNLYWYRQAAGRGLQLLFYSVGIGQISSEVPQNLSASRPQDRQFILSSKKLLLSDSGFYLCAWSGAQITEAFFGQGTRLTVV.

The chain is built from TRBV14 and TRBJ1-2, with a weak D call TRBD1 (5 bases). From germline, CDR1 is SGHDN and CDR2 FVKESK. V was cut by 2 bases and J by 4 bases, with 8 bases left in between. The CDR3 is 13 residues long. The CDR3 loop is CASSQQGGYGYTF. The CDR3 bases are TGTGCCAGCAGCCAACAGGGTGGCTATGGCTACACCTTC.

The CDR3 nucleotides are TGTGCCAGCAGCGATATGGGTGACTACGAGCAGTACTTC. Translation gives CASSDMGDYEQYF. V usage is TRBV27 and J usage is TRBJ2-7; no reliable D call. The germline CDR1 and CDR2 sequences are MNHEY and SMNVEV (reference sequence). Deletions cut 6 bases from V and 3 bases from J, with 12 bases between. This CDR3 has 13 amino acids.

The gene calls are TRBV9 and TRBJ2-3, with a weak D call TRBD2 (7 bases). The germline CDR1 and CDR2 sequences are SGDLS and YYNGEE. The CDR3 is 13 residues long. Trimming removed 3 bases at V and 6 bases at J, with 11 bases between. The CDR3 DNA follows: TGTGCCAGCAGCGAGGGGGGGCATGATACGCAGTATTTT. The encoded protein is CASSEGGHDTQYF.

The sample holds a few counts of this clone. The chain recombines TRBV29-1 with TRBJ2-5, with 10 bases lining up with TRBD1. V shed 2 bases, J shed 5 bases, and the junction held 8 bases outside the gene matches. The germline V gene has CDR1 SQVTM and CDR2 ANQGSEA. The CDR3 spans 15 residues. The CDR3 region has the DNA TGCAGCGTTGAATGGGACAGGGGTCCATGGGAGACCCAGTACTTC. This codes for CSVEWDRGPWETQYF. The full variable domain, completed using reference TRBV29-1 and TRBJ2-5, is SAVISQKPSRDICQRGTSLTIQCQVDSQVTMMFWYRQQPGQSLTLIATANQGSEATYESGFVIDKFPISRPNLTFSTLTVSNMSPEDSSIYLCSVEWDRGPWETQYFGPGTRLLVL.

The chain carries TRBV6-5 and TRBJ2-2; 10 nucleotides line up with TRBD2. Germline trimming cut 5 bases from V and 5 bases from J; bases unmatched to any gene: 2. Germline V gene lookup returns CDR1 MNHEY and CDR2 SVGAGI. The length of the CDR3 is 14 residues. CDR3 in amino acids: CASSSGRATGELFF. CDR3 DNA sequence: TGTGCCAGCAGTAGCGGGAGGGCAACCGGGGAGCTGTTTTTT.

The rearrangement uses TRBV7-8 and TRBJ2-2; no definite D call. Germline CDR1 and CDR2: SGHVS and FQNEAQ. This CDR3 is built from 13 residues. V lost 1 base and J lost 6, with 6 bases in between. The CDR3 loop is CASSLGSAGELFF. CDR3 in DNA: TGTGCCAGCAGCTTAGGTTCAGCCGGGGAGCTGTTTTTT.